This TCR beta chain came from a study of blood T cell repertoires in COVID-19. The wider study: T cells, B-cell-depleted T cells, or PBMCs provided the cDNA or gDNA that served as material.

The CDR3 is 14 amino acids. The V gene lost 2 bases and the J gene lost 7 bases, with 12 bases spanning the gap. Looked up from germline, CDR1 is MNHEY and CDR2 is SVGAGI. Sequencing used immunoSEQ multiplex PCR; TCRdb keeps in-frame clones, though not all of them. The sample contains 69,000 or so clones, roughly 80% of which appear only once. The source material was peripheral blood. This receptor was identified in a woman older than 75 with active or convalescent COVID-19. V gene TRBV6-5 combines with J gene TRBJ1-5, with D possibly matching TRBD1 (5 bases). The CDR3 loop is CASSYELGGQPQHF. In DNA, the CDR3 is TGTGCCAGCAGTTACGAACTGGGGGGGCAGCCCCAGCATTTT.